Shown below are 2 T cell receptor beta chains from a single sample sequenced in a study of beta chain features in type 1 diabetes. Expressed TCRB transcripts were sequenced because the entire RNA isolate underwent reverse transcription. Sequencing used immunoSEQ multiplex PCR; TCRdb keeps in-frame clones, though not all of them. The sample records 250,000 to 350,000 clones, 8% to 13% being singletons. Sequences were obtained from naive CD4+ T cells from blood. Receptor source: a woman aged 25-40 years in good health.

The chain combines TRBV5-1 with TRBJ2-2, with D uncertain. CDR3 size: 14 residues. V lost 7 bases and J lost 1, with 11 bases in between. In germline, CDR1 is SGHRS, CDR2 YFSETQ. The CDR3 region has the DNA TGCGCCAGCGCAACGGCAGGGAACACCGGGGAGCTGTTTTTT. It yields the protein CASATAGNTGELFF.

The chain carries TRBV25-1 and TRBJ2-5; D may be TRBD1 (6 bases). Germline lookup yields CDR1 MGHDK and CDR2 SYGVNS. This CDR3 comprises 14 residues. V was pared by 6 bases and J by 5 bases, with 16 bases between. CDR3 nucleotide sequence: TGTGCCAGCAGCAGGGGCGACCCGCCCGAGACCCAGTACTTC. Encoded protein: CASSRGDPPETQYF.